This TCR beta chain was sequenced for a study of T cell changes during pregnancy in multiple sclerosis. The germline V gene encodes CDR1 MGHDK and CDR2 SYGVNS. V was clipped by 3 bases and J by 2 bases, with 12 bases between them. This CDR3 comprises 15 residues. The repertoire was sequenced with immunoSEQ multiplex PCR; TCRdb's copy has only in-frame clones and lacks some. There are about 98,000 clones in the sample; about 90% occur only once, and less than 2.5% lies in the top ten. The rearrangement links TRBV25-1 to TRBJ2-3; weak D call: TRBD2 (5 bases). The specimen was peripheral blood, collected after pregnancy. This TCR was sampled from a female donor in good health, enrolled as a control in a pregnancy study. CDR3 loop: CASSERSEVTDTQYF. CDR3 DNA sequence: TGTGCCAGCAGTGAGAGATCGGAGGTCACAGATACGCAGTATTTT.